The clone carrying this TCR beta chain was observed at least ten times. The antigen is undetermined. Time point given: newly diagnosed GD, antithyroid drugs for less than 3 months. RNA isolated from PBMCs was used to make the TCR library. This specimen belongs to a study of regulatory T cells in long-lasting Graves disease. Findings of the study overall: Rather than thyroid tissue, only peripheral blood underwent study. Patients with persistent disease showed a bias toward TRBV28, TRBJ1-2 and TRBJ2-5. Among persistent patients, a larger number of public clonotypes were shared (roughly 2,700) than among newly diagnosed patients (about 950).

Library construction for TCR beta used iRepertoire HTBI primers and Arm-PCR of CDR3 regions. The authors' processing: Throughout the samples, researchers identified about 62 TRBV and some 14 TRBJ segments. TCRdb passed the multiplex PCR reads through MiXCR, listing each CDR3 protein once. The V and J calls and clone size come from TCRdb's table, not from the authors' own analysis. The sample consists of approximately 480,000 distinct CDR3 sequences, about 17% of them appearing once. CDR3 length: 11 residues. V was cut by 1 base and J by 13 bases, with 8 bases left in between. The germline V gene has CDR1 MDHEN and CDR2 SYDVKM. These sequences were also reported in another study, on T cells in Graves' hyperthyroidism and ophthalmopathy.

This sample comprised peripheral blood mononuclear cells (PBMCs), obtained at new diagnosis, from a patient treated with antithyroid drugs. The receptor's source is a man aged 40-49 years with Graves disease. This sequence joins TRBV28 and TRBJ2-1, with no clear D. The DNA of the CDR3 is TGTGCCAGCAGTTTATTCCAATCCCAGTTCTTC. Amino acid sequence: CASSLFQSQFF.